These 9 T cell receptor beta chains were all obtained from the same sample, sequenced in a study of cytomegalovirus exposure and HLA in healthy donors. 60 Vbeta and 13 Jbeta primers were used in PCR. Profiled with immunoSEQ multiplex PCR; TCRdb holds only in-frame clones, not every one. The profile shows 90,000 to 150,000 clones, 65% to 85% of them singletons. Sequencing was carried out using PBMCs. The receptor source for this set is a woman between 40 and 55 years old in good health and CMV-seropositive.

J is TRBJ2-7 and V is TRBV6-6; 8 bases are shared with TRBD2. Per germline, CDR1 MNHNY and CDR2 SVGAGI (reference sequence). This CDR3 comprises 14 residues. V was pared by 8 bases and J by 3 bases, with 9 bases of the junction left unmatched. CDR3 in amino acids: CASLGRGVLYEQYF. The DNA for the CDR3 is TGTGCCAGCCTTGGGCGGGGGGTTCTCTACGAGCAGTACTTC.

CDR3 in amino acids: CASSLQGSGYTF. The CDR3 bases are TGTGCCAGCAGTTTGCAGGGATCCGGCTACACCTTC. V usage is TRBV27 and J usage is TRBJ1-2; TRBD1 might be the D (5 bases). This CDR3 contains 12 residues. CDR1 and CDR2 from the germline V gene are MNHEY and SMNVEV (reference sequence). Trimming removed 3 bases from V and 8 bases from J, with 10 bases in between.

V usage is TRBV10-3 and J usage is TRBJ2-7; D perhaps matches TRBD1 (5 bases). Between the trimmed V and J ends, which lost 3 bases and 6 bases, there was a span of 12 bases. The V gene's germline CDR1 is ENHRY and CDR2 SYGVKD. CDR3 length: 13 residues. Here the CDR3 reads CAISDLTGGEQYF. The CDR3 nucleotides are TGTGCCATCAGTGATCTTACAGGCGGCGAGCAGTACTTC.

This chain joins TRBV28 and TRBJ1-1; D uncertain. The CDR3 loop spans 13 amino acids. Germline-derived CDR1 and CDR2 are MDHEN and SYDVKM. V was cut by 2 bases and J by 8 bases, with 12 bases left in between. CDR3 sequence (DNA): TGTGCCAGCAGTTTAGGGAGTCTCCGGGAAGCTTTCTTT. Translated: CASSLGSLREAFF.

The chain couples TRBV27 to TRBJ1-3; TRBD1 agrees at 7 bases. The CDR3 totals 16 residues. Looked up from germline, CDR1 is MNHEY and CDR2 is SMNVEV (reference sequence). Trimming at V came to 6 bases and at J to 0 bases, leaving 8 bases not matched to a gene. The CDR3 is CASSLTRGPSGNTIYF. Written as DNA, the CDR3 is TGTGCCAGCAGCCTCACTAGGGGGCCCTCTGGAAACACCATATATTTT.

As DNA, the CDR3 is TGTGCCAGCAGCCGCGTGGACAGGGGGCAGCATGGCTACACCTTC. It yields the protein CASSRVDRGQHGYTF. V is TRBV6-1 and J is TRBJ1-2; 11 nucleotides align to TRBD1. The germline CDR1 and CDR2 sequences are MNHNS and SASEGT. The CDR3 length is 15 residues. V lost 6 bases and J lost 6; bases outside the gene matches: 9.

The chain combines TRBV9 with TRBJ1-3, with 8 bases aligning to TRBD1. The CDR3 loop spans 17 amino acids. V lost 1 base, J lost 5 bases, and 11 bases stayed unmatched. Germline V gene lookup returns CDR1 SGDLS and CDR2 YYNGEE. The CDR3 protein is CASSVTPGQVDRNTIYF. The CDR3 nucleotides are TGTGCCAGCAGCGTAACCCCGGGACAGGTAGACAGAAACACCATATATTTT.

The V and J genes are TRBV4-3 and TRBJ1-2; 8 bases map to TRBD1. The CDR3 consists of 16 residues. CDR1 LGHNA and CDR2 YSLEER come from the germline V gene. Trimming at V came to 4 bases and at J to 6 bases, leaving 13 bases not matched to a gene. The CDR3 spells CASSPRTGSMVNGYTF. CDR3 DNA: TGCGCCAGCAGCCCACGGACAGGGAGTATGGTGAATGGCTACACCTTC.

This rearrangement joins TRBV19 to TRBJ1-2; D is unresolved. The CDR3 contains 13 residues. Trimming left V 3 bases short and J 3 bases short, with 8 bases between. Germline V gene lookup returns CDR1 LNHDA and CDR2 SQIVND (reference sequence). CDR3 DNA sequence: TGTGCCAGTAGTATTCTCGGGGACTATGGCTACACCTTC. The encoded protein is CASSILGDYGYTF.